The clone carrying this TCR beta chain was seen many times. These data belong to a study of Graves' ophthalmopathy and Graves' hyperthyroidism. The study amplified TCR beta CDR3 regions using RNA transcripts. HTBI-primed RT-PCR formed the first round, and a multiplex PCR formed the second. MiXCR was run by TCRdb on the multiplex PCR reads, yielding one entry per CDR3 protein. In the table there are about 740,000 distinct CDR3 sequences, roughly 40% of which are singletons. This clonotype was sampled from an adult man with Graves' ophthalmopathy. Sequenced: peripheral blood.

CDR3 nucleotides: TGTGCCAGCAGTGAAGCGCTTCGTGGGACCTACGAGCAGTACTTC. Protein: CASSEALRGTYEQYF. The V gene is TRBV2, the J gene TRBJ2-7; no clear D. CDR1 is SNHLY and CDR2 is FYNNEI in the germline V gene. This CDR3 is built from 15 residues. Trimming stripped 0 bases from V and 2 bases from J, with 11 bases between.